This TCR beta chain was sequenced for a study of T cell responses to AZD1222 COVID-19 vaccine. Findings and caveats of the study: Among vaccine-associated CD4 TCRs, coverage spanned spike, with dominance at 160-218 and 743-854. Recipients of two AZD1222 doses showed rising Spike-specific TCR breadth and depth. No day 14 peak samples; only post-peak repertoires were characterized.

Only in-frame clones appear in the TCRdb table, and some are missing; sequencing was by immunoSEQ multiplex PCR. The sample records roughly 140,000 clones, approximately 90% being singletons. The ends lost 6 bases at V and 6 bases at J; junction bases unmatched: 6. Per the germline V gene, CDR1 is MNHEY and CDR2 is SMNVEV (reference sequence). The CDR3 is made up of 13 amino acids. In its sample, this clone was seen once. Its antigen is not identified. The origin of this receptor is an adult in good health. The chain couples TRBV27 to TRBJ2-7, with 9 bases lining up with TRBD2. Sequencing used peripheral blood, obtained on day 0 of AZD1222 vaccination. Here the CDR3 reads CASSSGTSTEQYF. CDR3 sequence (DNA): TGTGCCAGCAGCTCCGGGACTAGCACCGAGCAGTACTTC.